The entry below describes one TCR beta chain. Only a few counts were recorded for this clonotype. The antigen it recognizes is unknown. One base away there is no much larger clone; base qualities are not given. The data derive from a study of T cells after yellow fever vaccination (dated by TCRdb to about 2019). Turning to the overall study: Libraries from fractions with low cell numbers were prepared with the SMART-Seq v4 Ultra Low Input RNA kit. The cohort comprised two healthy male donors, one aged 18 to 30 and one aged 30 to 40 years. Bulk PBMC replicates and cell subsets were isolated from blood drawn at multiple timepoints before and after both primary and secondary immunization. To follow T-cell clones before and after both primary and booster YFV17D yellow fever vaccination, bulk TCR alpha and beta repertoires underwent longitudinal sequencing.

TCR cDNA was synthesized by 5'RACE template switching, which introduced a universal primer site and unique molecular identifiers. Priming of cDNA synthesis was performed from both the TCR alpha and TCR beta constant segments. Library amplification involved two PCR steps, and the second step added sample barcodes and sequencing adapters. Libraries were sequenced on Illumina HiSeq 2500 (2x100 bp) or NovaSeq (2x150 bp). The original methods were these. Demultiplexing of reads and collapsing into UMI consensus sequences were performed with MIGEC, and V(D)J alignment was carried out with MiXCR. Vaccine-responding clonotypes were defined with edgeR using replicate PBMC samples, requiring FDR below 0.01 and a log2 fold change above 5 up to day 15. Each bulk clonotype was labeled CD4 or CD8 based on which sequenced repertoire, CD4 or CD8, contained the clonotype at higher abundance. Clones were called with MiXCR by TCRdb after fastp trimmed the public reads at Q25, and only in-frame beta chains were retained. CDR3 protein duplicates are merged, each entry listing the most common genes and DNA. The V and J calls and clone size come from TCRdb's table, not from the authors' own analysis. The sample data list fewer than 350,000 distinct CDR3 sequences, and roughly 9.4% of these were observed just once. More than 15% of the sample lies in the top ten.

Looking up the germline V gene (reference sequence) yields CDR1 WNHNN and CDR2 SYGVQD. Spanning cysteine to phenylalanine, the CDR3 consists of 13 amino acids. Just CDR3 DNA is preserved here, 39 bases in frame from base 1. V is cut by 6 bases and J by 7 bases, and the space between the germline ends is 15 bases. Study-wide findings and limitations: After the booster, most clones that had expanded after primary vaccination were detected again (about 95% of CD4 and roughly 86% of CD8), suggesting broad maintenance of memory. A small fraction of clonotypes showed up in both the CD4 and CD8 compartments, probably as a result of convergent recombination. Compared with the primary T-cell response, the secondary T-cell response was weaker but faster, peaking on day 5 rather than day 15. FACS-sorted repertoires could contain abundant contaminating clonotypes from the bulk population, so computational filtering was required. Because the study included only two donors, the extent to which the findings can be generalized is limited.

The sample's treatment or condition, from its label and the paper: live attenuated yellow fever vaccine strain. Two biological replicates of bulk PBMCs were collected at each blood-draw timepoint. PBMCs were isolated from peripheral blood using a standard Ficoll-Paque protocol. TriZol was used to extract RNA from bulk PBMCs, CD4 and CD8 fractions, and dextramer-positive and dextramer-negative fractions. The receptor's source is a man aged 18 to 29 who received the YFV17D yellow fever vaccine. The chain couples TRBV10-1 to TRBJ2-5, with no confident D gene call. Here the sequenced sample was PBMCs, taken on the day of the first yellow fever vaccination. The CDR3 reads as follows: CASSPGQERTQYF. The nucleotide sequence is given as TGCGCCAGCAGCCCCGGCCAGGAGAGGACCCAGTACTTC.